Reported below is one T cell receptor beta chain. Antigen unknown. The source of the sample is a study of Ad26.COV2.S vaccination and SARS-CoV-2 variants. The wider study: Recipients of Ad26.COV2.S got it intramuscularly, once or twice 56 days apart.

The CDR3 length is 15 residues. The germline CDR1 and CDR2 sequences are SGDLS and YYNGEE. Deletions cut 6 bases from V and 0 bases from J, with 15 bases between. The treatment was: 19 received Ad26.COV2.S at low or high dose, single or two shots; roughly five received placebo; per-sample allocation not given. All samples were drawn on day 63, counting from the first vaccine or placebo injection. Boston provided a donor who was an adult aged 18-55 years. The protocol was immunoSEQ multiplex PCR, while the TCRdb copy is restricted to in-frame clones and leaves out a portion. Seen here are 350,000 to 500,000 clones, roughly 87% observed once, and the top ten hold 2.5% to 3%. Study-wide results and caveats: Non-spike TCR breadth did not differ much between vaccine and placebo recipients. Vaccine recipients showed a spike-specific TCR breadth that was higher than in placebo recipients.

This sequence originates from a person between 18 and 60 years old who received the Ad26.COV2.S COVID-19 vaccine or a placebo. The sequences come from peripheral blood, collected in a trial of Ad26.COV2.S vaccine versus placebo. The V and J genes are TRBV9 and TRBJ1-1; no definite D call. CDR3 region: CASTRHMEMNTEAFF. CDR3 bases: TGTGCCAGCACTAGGCACATGGAGATGAACACTGAAGCTTTCTTT.